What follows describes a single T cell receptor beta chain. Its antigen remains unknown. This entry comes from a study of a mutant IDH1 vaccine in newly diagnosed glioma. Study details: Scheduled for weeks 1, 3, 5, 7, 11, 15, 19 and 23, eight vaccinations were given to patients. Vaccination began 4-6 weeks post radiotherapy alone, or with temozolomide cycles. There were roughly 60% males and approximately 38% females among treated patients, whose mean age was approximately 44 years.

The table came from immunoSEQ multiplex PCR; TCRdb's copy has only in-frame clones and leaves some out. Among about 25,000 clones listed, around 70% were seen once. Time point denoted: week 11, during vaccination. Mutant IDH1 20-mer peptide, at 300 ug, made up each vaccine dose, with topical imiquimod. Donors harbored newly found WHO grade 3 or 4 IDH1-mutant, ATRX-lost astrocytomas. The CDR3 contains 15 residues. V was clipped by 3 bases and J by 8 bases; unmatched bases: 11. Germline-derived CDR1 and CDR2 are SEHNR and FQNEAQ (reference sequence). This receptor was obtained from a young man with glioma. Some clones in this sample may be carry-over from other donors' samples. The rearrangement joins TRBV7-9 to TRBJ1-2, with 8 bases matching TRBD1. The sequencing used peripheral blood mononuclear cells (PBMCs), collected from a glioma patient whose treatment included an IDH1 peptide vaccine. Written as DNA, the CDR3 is TGTGCCAGCAGCTTCCCAGAGGACAGGGCGGCCGGCTACACCTTC. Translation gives CASSFPEDRAAGYTF.